Below are 10 T cell receptor beta chains sequenced from a single sample in a study of blood T cell repertoires in COVID-19. Produced via immunoSEQ multiplex PCR; TCRdb's table is partial and in-frame only. The repertoire has fewer than 450,000 clones, roughly 86% of them found once; the top ten carry around 2.1%. Sequenced sample: PBMCs or T cells enriched from blood (not recorded which). The receptors shown here come from a woman between 35 and 50 years old with acute COVID-19.

In DNA form, the CDR3 reads TGCAGCGTTGATACAGGTTTCACAGATACGCAGTATTTT. Its protein is CSVDTGFTDTQYF. V usage is TRBV29-1 and J usage is TRBJ2-3; D is possibly TRBD1 (5 bases). The germline V gene encodes CDR1 SQVTM and CDR2 ANQGSEA. V lost 3 bases and J 2 bases, leaving 9 bases between the germline ends. The CDR3 runs to 13 residues.

The chain employs TRBV9 and TRBJ2-5, with D tentatively TRBD1 (6 bases). The CDR3 runs 14 residues. Germline CDR1 and CDR2: SGDLS and YYNGEE. The V and J ends lost 3 bases and 1 base respectively, with 10 bases between them. The CDR3 nucleotides are TGTGCCAGCAGCGCCACAGGGTCCCAAGAGACCCAGTACTTC. Residues: CASSATGSQETQYF.

The CDR3 sequence is CASRNGGVDTEAFF. The CDR3 DNA reads as TGCGCCAGCCGAAATGGGGGGGTGGACACTGAAGCTTTCTTT. The rearrangement uses TRBV5-1 and TRBJ1-1; TRBD1 might be the D (5 bases). This CDR3 comprises 14 residues. Trimming cost V 7 bases and J 3 bases, with 16 bases left between them. The germline gives CDR1 SGHRS, CDR2 YFSETQ.

Regarding this clone: The same CDR3 is also encoded by other DNA sequences in this sample. The chain has TRBV7-9 and TRBJ2-2, with D possibly TRBD1 on 6 matching bases. Trimming stripped 1 base from V and 5 bases from J, with 8 bases between. Germline CDR1 SEHNR, CDR2 FQNEAQ (reference sequence). This CDR3 contains 14 residues. The CDR3 sequence: CASSLDRATGELFF. In DNA form, the CDR3 reads TGTGCCAGCAGCTTAGACAGGGCTACCGGGGAGCTGTTTTTT.

The V and J genes are TRBV5-4 and TRBJ2-7; D might be TRBD1 (5 bases). This CDR3 has 14 residues. The germline V gene encodes CDR1 SGHNT and CDR2 YYREEE (reference sequence). Trimming removed 3 bases from V and 1 base from J, with 11 bases in between. The CDR3 DNA reads TGTGCCAGCAGCTGGGGTACAGGTTCCTACGAGCAGTACTTC. This translates into CASSWGTGSYEQYF. The full variable domain, in which reference TRBV5-4 and TRBJ2-7 provide the parts outside the CDR3, is ETGVTQSPTHLIKTRGQQVTLRCSSQSGHNTVSWYQQALGQGPQFIFQYYREEENGRGNFPPRFSGLQFPNYSSELNVNALELDDSALYLCASSWGTGSYEQYFGPGTRLTVT.

The V and J genes are TRBV10-2 and TRBJ2-3, with D possibly being TRBD2 (6 bases). Germline V lookup: CDR1 WSHSY, CDR2 SAAADI. Between the trimmed V and J ends, which lost 2 bases and 0 bases, there was a span of 12 bases. This CDR3 is 16 amino acids long. CDR3 sequence: CASSEARGASTDTQYF. In DNA, the CDR3 is TGCGCCAGCAGTGAGGCTCGCGGGGCTAGCACAGATACGCAGTATTTT.

J is TRBJ1-2 and V is TRBV7-2, with 8 bases lining up with TRBD1. Trimming at V came to 5 bases and at J to 2 bases, leaving 4 bases not matched to a gene. The CDR3 is made up of 14 amino acids. Germline lookup yields CDR1 SGHTA and CDR2 FQGNSA. CDR3 protein: CASSLGTGNYGYTF. The CDR3 coding sequence is TGTGCCAGCAGCCTAGGGACAGGAAACTATGGCTACACCTTC.

V gene TRBV19 combines with J gene TRBJ2-6, with a tentative D call TRBD2 (6 bases). The ends were cut back, 7 bases at V and 0 bases at J, with 16 bases in the middle. The CDR3 loop spans 17 amino acids. The V gene's germline CDR1 is LNHDA and CDR2 SQIVND (reference sequence). This CDR3 reads CASTTVGGGSGANVLTF. DNA of the CDR3: TGTGCCAGTACTACTGTGGGAGGAGGCTCTGGGGCCAACGTCCTGACTTTC.

The chain links TRBV18 to TRBJ2-7, with TRBD1 matching over 10 bases. Trimming cost V 5 bases and J 5 bases; bases outside gene matches: 6. CDR1 is KGHSH, CDR2 LQKENI, per germline. The CDR3 covers 14 residues. The CDR3 coding sequence is TGTGCCAGCTCAGCCGGGACAGGGGATAACGAGCAGTACTTC. Protein sequence: CASSAGTGDNEQYF.

The J gene is TRBJ2-5, the V gene TRBV4-2; 7 nucleotides match TRBD2. Germline CDR1 and CDR2: LGHNA and YNFKEQ. V dropped 3 bases and J dropped 5; count of bases not matched to a gene: 12. The CDR3 extends over 16 amino acids. CDR3 in DNA: TGTGCCAGCAGCCAGAACCCTGGACTAGGCACGGAGACCCAGTACTTC. Amino acid sequence: CASSQNPGLGTETQYF.